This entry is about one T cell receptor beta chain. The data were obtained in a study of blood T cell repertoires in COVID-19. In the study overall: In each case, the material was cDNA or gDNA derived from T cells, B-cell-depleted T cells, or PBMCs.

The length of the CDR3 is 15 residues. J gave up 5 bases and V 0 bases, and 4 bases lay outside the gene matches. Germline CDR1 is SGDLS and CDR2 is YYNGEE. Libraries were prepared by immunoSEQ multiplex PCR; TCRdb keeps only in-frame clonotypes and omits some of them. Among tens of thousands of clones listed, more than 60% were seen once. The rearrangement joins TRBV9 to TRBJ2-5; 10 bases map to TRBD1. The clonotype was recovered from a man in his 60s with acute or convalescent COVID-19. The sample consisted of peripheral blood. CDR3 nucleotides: TGTGCCAGCAGCGTAGGGACAGGGGGTGCGGAGACCCAGTACTTC. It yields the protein CASSVGTGGAETQYF.